This TCR beta chain stems from a study of shared clonotypes between healthy human individuals. For the study at large: Each donor contributed plates that comprised three CD4 naive, three CD4 memory, two CD8 naive and one CD8 memory.

Profiled with immunoSEQ multiplex PCR; TCRdb holds only in-frame clones, not every one. The data contain some 2,500,000 clones, 80% to 95% of them seen just once; the ten biggest clones take up 0.36%. Whole-study findings and limits: Collection of samples was limited to blood; tissue repertoires likely differ.

With respect to this clone: What it recognizes is unknown. Other DNA sequences within the sample encode an identical CDR3.

Every one of the donors was a Caucasian adult that lived in Nashville, Tennessee. The CDR3 is 12 residues long. Germline assignment: CDR1 SGDLS and CDR2 YYNGEE. Trimming took 5 bases from V and 0 from J, leaving 4 bases between them. Sequenced material: naive CD4+ T cells from PBMCs. The subset is: CD45RA+ positively selected. This clonotype originated in a man aged 18-30 years in good health. Some clones in this sample may be carry-over from other donors' samples. The chain couples TRBV9 to TRBJ2-3, with D uncertain. In DNA form, the CDR3 reads TGTGCCAGCAGTAGGAGCACAGATACGCAGTATTTT. Translation: CASSRSTDTQYF.